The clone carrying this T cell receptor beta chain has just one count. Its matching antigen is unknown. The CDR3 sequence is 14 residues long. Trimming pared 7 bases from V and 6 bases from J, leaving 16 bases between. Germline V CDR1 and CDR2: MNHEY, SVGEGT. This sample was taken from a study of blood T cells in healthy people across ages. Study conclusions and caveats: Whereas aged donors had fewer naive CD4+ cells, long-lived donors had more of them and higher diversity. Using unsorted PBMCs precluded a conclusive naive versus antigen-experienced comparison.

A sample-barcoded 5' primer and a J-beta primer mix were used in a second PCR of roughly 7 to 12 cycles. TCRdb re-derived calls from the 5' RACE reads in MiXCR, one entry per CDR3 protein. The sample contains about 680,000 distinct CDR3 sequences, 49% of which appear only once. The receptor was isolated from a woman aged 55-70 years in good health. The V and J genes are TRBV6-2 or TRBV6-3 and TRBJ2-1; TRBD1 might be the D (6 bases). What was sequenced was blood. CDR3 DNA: TGTGCCAGCACCCCGGGACAAAAGGGCAATGAGCAGTTCTTC. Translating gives CASTPGQKGNEQFF.